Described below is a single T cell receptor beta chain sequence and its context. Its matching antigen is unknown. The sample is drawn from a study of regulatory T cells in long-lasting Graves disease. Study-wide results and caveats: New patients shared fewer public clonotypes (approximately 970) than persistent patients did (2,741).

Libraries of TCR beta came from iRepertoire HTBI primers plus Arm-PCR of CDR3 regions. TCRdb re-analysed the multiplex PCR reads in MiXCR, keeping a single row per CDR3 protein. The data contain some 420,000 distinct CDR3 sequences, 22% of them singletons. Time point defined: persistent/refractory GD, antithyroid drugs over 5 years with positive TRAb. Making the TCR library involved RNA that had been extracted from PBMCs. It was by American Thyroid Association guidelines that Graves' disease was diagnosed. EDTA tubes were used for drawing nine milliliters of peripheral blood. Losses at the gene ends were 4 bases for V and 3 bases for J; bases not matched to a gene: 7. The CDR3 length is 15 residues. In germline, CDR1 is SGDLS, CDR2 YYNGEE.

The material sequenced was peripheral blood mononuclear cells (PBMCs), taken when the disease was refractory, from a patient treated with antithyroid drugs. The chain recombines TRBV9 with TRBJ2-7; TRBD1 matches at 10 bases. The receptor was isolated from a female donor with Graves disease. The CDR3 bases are TGTGCCAGCAGCCCCTCGGGACAGGGGCACTACGAGCAGTACTTC. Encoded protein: CASSPSGQGHYEQYF.